This T cell receptor beta chain was documented in a study of T cells after yellow fever vaccination. 5'RACE template switching generated TCR cDNA, adding a universal primer site and UMIs. TCRdb recomputed calls from the 5' RACE reads with MiXCR, one row per CDR3 protein. The sample carries hundreds of thousands of distinct CDR3 sequences, 3.6% recorded once. This CDR3 is 15 amino acids long. CDR1 and CDR2 (germline): SEHNR, FQNEAQ (reference sequence). J gave up 7 bases and V 5 bases, and 10 bases lay outside the gene matches. Study results and caveats: Subsequent to the booster, the majority of primary-vaccination clones reappeared (around 96% CD4, 88% CD8).

This clonotype was detected many times. Its antigen remains unidentified. Source: PBMCs, taken on the day of the yellow fever booster vaccination. The chain uses TRBV7-9 and TRBJ2-1, with 8 bases identical to TRBD2. The receptor was derived from a man in his late teens or twenties who received the YFV17D yellow fever vaccine. As DNA, the CDR3 is TGTGCCAGCAGCAAAACTGGGACTAGGTATAATGAGCAGTTCTTC. As protein: CASSKTGTRYNEQFF.